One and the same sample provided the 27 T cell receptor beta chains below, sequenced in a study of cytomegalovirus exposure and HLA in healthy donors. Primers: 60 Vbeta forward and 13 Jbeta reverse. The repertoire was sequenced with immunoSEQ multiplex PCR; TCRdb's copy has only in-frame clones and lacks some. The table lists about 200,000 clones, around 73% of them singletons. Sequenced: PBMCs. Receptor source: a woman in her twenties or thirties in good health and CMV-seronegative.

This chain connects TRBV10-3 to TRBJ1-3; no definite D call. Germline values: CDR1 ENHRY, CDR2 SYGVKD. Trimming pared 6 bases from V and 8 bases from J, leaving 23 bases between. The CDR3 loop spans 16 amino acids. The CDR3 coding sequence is TGTGCCATCAGCTCTATAACTGGAGCCCCAAAGGACACCATATATTTT. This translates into CAISSITGAPKDTIYF.

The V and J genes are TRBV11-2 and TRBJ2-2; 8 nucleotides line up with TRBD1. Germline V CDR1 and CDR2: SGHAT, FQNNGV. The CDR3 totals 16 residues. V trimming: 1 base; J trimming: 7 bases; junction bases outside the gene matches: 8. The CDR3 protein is CASSLGLGTGFGELFF. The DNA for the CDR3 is TGTGCCAGCAGCTTAGGCCTCGGGACAGGATTCGGGGAGCTGTTTTTT.

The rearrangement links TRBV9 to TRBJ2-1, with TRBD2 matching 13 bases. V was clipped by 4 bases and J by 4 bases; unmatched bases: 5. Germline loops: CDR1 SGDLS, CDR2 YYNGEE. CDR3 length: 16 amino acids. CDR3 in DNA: TGTGCCAGCAGCCCCGGGACTAGCGGGGTTTACAATGAGCAGTTCTTC. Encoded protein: CASSPGTSGVYNEQFF.

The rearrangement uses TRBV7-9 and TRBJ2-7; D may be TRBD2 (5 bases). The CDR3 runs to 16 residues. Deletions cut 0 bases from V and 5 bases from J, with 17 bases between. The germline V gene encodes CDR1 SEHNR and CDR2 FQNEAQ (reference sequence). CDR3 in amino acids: CASSLALRGFRNEQYF. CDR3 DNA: TGTGCCAGCAGCTTAGCGCTCCGGGGATTTAGGAACGAGCAGTACTTC. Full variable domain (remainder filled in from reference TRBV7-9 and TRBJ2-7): DTGVSQNPRHKITKRGQNVTFRCDPISEHNRLYWYRQTLGQGPEFLTYFQNEAQLEKSRLLSDRFSAERPKGSFSTLEIQRTEQGDSAMYLCASSLALRGFRNEQYFGPGTRLTVT.

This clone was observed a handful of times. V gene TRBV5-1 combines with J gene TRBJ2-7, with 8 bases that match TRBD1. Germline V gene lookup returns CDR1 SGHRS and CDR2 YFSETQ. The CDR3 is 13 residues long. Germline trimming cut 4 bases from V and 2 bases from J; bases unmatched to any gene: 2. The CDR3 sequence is CASSTDRAYEQYF. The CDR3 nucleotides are TGCGCCAGCAGCACGGACAGGGCCTACGAGCAGTACTTC.

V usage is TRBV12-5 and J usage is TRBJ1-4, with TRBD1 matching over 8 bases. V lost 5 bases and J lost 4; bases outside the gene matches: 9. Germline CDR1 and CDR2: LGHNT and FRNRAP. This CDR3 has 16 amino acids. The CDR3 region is CASGGLDRDDNEKLFF. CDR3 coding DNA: TGTGCTAGTGGTGGGTTGGACAGGGATGATAATGAAAAACTGTTTTTT.

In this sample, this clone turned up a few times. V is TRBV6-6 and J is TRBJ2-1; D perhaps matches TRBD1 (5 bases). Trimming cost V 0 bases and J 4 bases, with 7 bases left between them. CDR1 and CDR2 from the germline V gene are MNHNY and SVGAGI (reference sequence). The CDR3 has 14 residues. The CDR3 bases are TGTGCCAGCAGTTACTCTAACAGGTACAATGAGCAGTTCTTC. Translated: CASSYSNRYNEQFF.

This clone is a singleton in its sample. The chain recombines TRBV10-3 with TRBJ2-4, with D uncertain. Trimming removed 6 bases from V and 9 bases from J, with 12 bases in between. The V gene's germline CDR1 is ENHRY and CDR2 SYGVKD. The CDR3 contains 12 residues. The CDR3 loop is CAISDIDFIQYF. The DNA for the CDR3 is TGTGCCATCAGCGACATTGATTTCATTCAGTACTTC.

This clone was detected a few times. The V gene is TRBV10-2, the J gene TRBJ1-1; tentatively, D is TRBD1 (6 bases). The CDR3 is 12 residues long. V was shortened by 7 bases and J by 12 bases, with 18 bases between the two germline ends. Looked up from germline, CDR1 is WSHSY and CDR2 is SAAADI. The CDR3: CASTGGLIFTFF. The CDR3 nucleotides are TGCGCCAGCACTGGGGGCTTAATTTTTACTTTCTTT.

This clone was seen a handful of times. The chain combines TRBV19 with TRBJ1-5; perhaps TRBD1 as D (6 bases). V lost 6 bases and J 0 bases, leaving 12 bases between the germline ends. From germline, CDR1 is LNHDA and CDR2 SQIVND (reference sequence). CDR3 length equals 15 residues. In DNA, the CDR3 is TGTGCCAGTAGCACCACAGGGTATAGCAATCAGCCCCAGCATTTT. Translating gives CASSTTGYSNQPQHF.

The CDR3: CASSHSSGTSGNTGELFF. DNA of the CDR3: TGTGCCAGCAGCCATAGCTCCGGGACTAGCGGTAACACCGGGGAGCTGTTTTTT. The J gene is TRBJ2-2, the V gene TRBV4-2, with TRBD2 matching over 11 bases. Trimming at V came to 3 bases and at J to 2 bases, leaving 8 bases not matched to a gene. The CDR3 runs 18 residues. Germline V CDR1 and CDR2: LGHNA, YNFKEQ.

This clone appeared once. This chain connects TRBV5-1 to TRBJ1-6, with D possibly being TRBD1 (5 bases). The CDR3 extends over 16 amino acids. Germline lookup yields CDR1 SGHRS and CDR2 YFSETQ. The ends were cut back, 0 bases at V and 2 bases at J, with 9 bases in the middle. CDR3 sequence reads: CASSLGQTTYNSPLHF. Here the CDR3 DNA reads TGCGCCAGCAGCTTGGGACAGACGACCTATAATTCACCCCTCCACTTT.

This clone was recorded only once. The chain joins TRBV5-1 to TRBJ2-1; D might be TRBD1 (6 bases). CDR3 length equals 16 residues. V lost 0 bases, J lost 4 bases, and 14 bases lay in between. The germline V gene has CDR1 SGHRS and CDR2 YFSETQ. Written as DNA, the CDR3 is TGCGCCAGCAGCTTGGTTCAGGGGCTGAGTTACAATGAGCAGTTCTTC. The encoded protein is CASSLVQGLSYNEQFF.

The chain's CDR3 is CASSISLRATKGKLFF. The CDR3 DNA reads as TGTGCCAGTAGTATATCCCTGAGGGCAACCAAAGGAAAACTGTTTTTT. V gene TRBV19 combines with J gene TRBJ1-4; D is undetermined. Trimming took 2 bases from V and 10 from J, leaving 20 bases between them. CDR3 length: 16 amino acids. The germline gives CDR1 LNHDA, CDR2 SQIVND (reference sequence).

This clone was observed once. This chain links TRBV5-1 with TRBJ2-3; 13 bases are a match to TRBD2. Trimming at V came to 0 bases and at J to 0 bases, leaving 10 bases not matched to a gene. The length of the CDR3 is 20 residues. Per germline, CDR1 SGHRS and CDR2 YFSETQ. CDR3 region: CASSLGTGLAGTTSTDTQYF. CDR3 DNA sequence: TGCGCCAGCAGCTTGGGGACGGGACTAGCGGGGACGACTAGCACAGATACGCAGTATTTT. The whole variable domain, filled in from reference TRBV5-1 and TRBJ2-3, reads KAGVTQTPRYLIKTRGQQVTLSCSPISGHRSVSWYQQTPGQGLQFLFEYFSETQRNKGNFPGRFSGRQFSNSRSEMNVSTLELGDSALYLCASSLGTGLAGTTSTDTQYFGPGTRLTVL.

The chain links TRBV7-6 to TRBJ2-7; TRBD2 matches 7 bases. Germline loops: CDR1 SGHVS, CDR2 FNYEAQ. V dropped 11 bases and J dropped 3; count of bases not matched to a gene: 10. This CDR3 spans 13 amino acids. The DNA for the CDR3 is TGTGCCTCAGCGGGGAACGGGGACTACGAGCAGTACTTC. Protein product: CASAGNGDYEQYF.

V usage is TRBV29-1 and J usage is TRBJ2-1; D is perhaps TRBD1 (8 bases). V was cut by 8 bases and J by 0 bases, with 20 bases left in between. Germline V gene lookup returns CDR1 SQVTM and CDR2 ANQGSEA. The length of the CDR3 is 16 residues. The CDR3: CSLQGGQVSSYNEQFF. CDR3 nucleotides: TGCAGCCTACAGGGGGGGCAGGTGAGCTCCTACAATGAGCAGTTCTTC.

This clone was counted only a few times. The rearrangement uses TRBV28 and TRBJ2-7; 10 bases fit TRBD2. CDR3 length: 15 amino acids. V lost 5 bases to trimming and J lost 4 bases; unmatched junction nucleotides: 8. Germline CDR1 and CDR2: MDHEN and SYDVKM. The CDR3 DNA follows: TGTGCCAGCAGTACCCAGCGGGAGGGCCGTTACGAGCAGTACTTC. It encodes CASSTQREGRYEQYF. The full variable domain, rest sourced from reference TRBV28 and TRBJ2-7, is DVKVTQSSRYLVKRTGEKVFLECVQDMDHENMFWYRQDPGLGLRLIYFSYDVKMKEKGDIPEGYSVSREKKERFSLILESASTNQTSMYLCASSTQREGRYEQYFGPGTRLTVT.

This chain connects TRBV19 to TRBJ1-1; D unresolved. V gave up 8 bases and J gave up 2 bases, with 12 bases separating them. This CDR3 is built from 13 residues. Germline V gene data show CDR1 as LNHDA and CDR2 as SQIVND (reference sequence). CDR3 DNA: TGTGCCAGTGCACAAGACACCAACACTGAAGCTTTCTTT. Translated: CASAQDTNTEAFF.

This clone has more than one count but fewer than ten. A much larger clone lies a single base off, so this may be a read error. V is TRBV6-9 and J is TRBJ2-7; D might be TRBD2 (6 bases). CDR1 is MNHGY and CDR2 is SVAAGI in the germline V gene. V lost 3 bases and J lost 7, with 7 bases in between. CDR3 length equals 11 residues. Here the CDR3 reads CASSYGGEQYF. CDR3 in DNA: TGTGCCAGCAGTTACGGAGGGGAGCAGTACTTC.

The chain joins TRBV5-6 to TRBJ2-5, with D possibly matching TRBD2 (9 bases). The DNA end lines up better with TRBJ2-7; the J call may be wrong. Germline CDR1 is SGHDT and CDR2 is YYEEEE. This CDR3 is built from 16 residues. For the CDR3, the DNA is TGTGCCAGCAGCTGGGCGGGGGGGACAGGCTCCTACGAGCAGTACTTC. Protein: CASSWAGGTGSYEQYF.

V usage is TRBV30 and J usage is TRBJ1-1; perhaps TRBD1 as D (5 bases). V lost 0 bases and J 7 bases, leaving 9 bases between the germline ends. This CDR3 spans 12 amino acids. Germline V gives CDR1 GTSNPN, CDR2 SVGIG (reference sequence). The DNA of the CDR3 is TGTGCCTGGAGTGTACTGCAGGGTGAAGCTTTCTTT. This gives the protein CAWSVLQGEAFF.

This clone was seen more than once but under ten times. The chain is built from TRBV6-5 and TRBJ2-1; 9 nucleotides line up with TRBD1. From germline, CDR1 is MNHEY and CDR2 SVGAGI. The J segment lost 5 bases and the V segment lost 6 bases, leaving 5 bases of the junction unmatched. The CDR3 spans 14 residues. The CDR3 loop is CASRTTGGHNEQFF. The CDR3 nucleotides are TGTGCCAGCAGGACGACAGGGGGGCACAATGAGCAGTTCTTC.

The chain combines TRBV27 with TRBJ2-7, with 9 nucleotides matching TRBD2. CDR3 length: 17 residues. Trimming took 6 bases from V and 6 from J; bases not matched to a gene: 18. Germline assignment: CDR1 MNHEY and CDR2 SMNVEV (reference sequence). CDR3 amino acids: CASSQDPGGSGGGEQYF. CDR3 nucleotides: TGTGCCAGCAGCCAAGATCCGGGGGGTAGCGGGGGTGGCGAGCAGTACTTC.

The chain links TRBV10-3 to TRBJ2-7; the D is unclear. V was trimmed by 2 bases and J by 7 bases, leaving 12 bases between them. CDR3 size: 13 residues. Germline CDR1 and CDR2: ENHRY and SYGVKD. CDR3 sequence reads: CAISENFSREQYF. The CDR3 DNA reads TGTGCCATCAGTGAGAACTTCTCTAGGGAGCAGTACTTC.

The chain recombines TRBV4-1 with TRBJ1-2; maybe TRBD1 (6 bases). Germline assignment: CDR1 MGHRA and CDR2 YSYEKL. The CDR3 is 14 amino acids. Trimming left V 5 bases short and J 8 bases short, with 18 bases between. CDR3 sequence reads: CASSAAIQGLGYTF. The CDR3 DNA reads TGCGCCAGCAGCGCCGCCATACAGGGTCTAGGCTACACCTTC.

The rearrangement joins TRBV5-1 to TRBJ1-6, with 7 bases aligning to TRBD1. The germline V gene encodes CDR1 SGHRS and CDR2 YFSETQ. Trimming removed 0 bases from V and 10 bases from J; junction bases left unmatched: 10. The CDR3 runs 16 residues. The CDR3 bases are TGCGCCAGCAGCTTGGTCGCAATAGGGGGCCAATCACCCCTCCACTTT. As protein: CASSLVAIGGQSPLHF.